A single T cell receptor (beta chain) is shown here with its context. The antigen it binds to is not known. The input lacks base qualities; no much larger clone sits a single base away. The record originates from a study of T cell responses to AZD1222 COVID-19 vaccine (TCRdb year 2021). Notes on the research overall: AZD1222 recipients with second doses at about 4 weeks or about 12 weeks were pooled, because spike-specific TCR depth and breadth did not differ between schedules. TCR sequencing covered approximately 230 trial participants: nearly 210 given two doses of AZD1222 and approximately 26 given two doses of MenACWY control vaccine. Trial participants were enrolled by age into subgroups of 18-55, 56-69 and 70-plus years, and roughly 150, 30 and 60 TCR-sequenced participants, respectively, were included in these subgroups. Points the paper makes about the study in general: Most participants were white British and females outnumbered males, and the authors suggested that clonal diversity may have been underestimated. Spike-specific TCR breadth and depth rose significantly after two AZD1222 doses compared with day 0 and with MenACWY recipients. Because no samples from the day 14 peak response were available, repertoires could be characterized only after the peak T cell response. Reportedly, almost half of the unique spike-specific TCRs recognized epitopes lying outside the regions that are mutated in the B.1.351 and B.1.1.7 variants. The whole spike protein was spanned by vaccine-associated CD4 TCRs, and dominant responses were seen in regions 160-218 and 743-854. Conclusions about previously exposed vaccinees were limited because only six AZD1222 recipients were SARS-CoV-2 seropositive at baseline. The 56-69-year group was small, and its depth increase did not reach significance, likely because of low power.

The CDR3 regions of human TCRbeta chains were analyzed by immunosequencing. The original methods were these. Repertoire TCRs were checked for matches against a reference library of SARS-CoV-2-specific TCRs that had been generated using the MIRA antigen-specificity platform. Breadth was defined as the fraction of unique TCRs that were SARS-CoV-2-associated, and depth was defined as the fraction of total T cells that were SARS-CoV-2-associated. Using the MIRA data, every spike-specific TCR was mapped to the spike region that the TCR reacted to and assigned to either a CD4 or a CD8 class. Log10-transformed breadth and depth values were compared by one-way ANOVA with Sidak's multiple comparisons tests. TCRdb carries this immuneACCESS record with in-frame sequences only. Its versions omit some clonotypes, under half of them owing to an unresolved V gene in the studies checked, with the rest unexplained. D and trimming come from the DNA, and the V and J calls and clone size come from that table. For this sample the table gives about 120,000 clones, of which roughly 88% were detected only once. The ten top clones hold approximately 9.6% of the sample.

The time point label here, explained by the study, means: baseline before first vaccination. The vaccinee samples were drawn from two UK trials, COV001 and COV002, one of which was a single-blind randomized controlled phase 2/3 trial testing AZD1222 (ChAdOx1 nCoV-19) in healthy adults. For TCRbeta chain sequencing, PBMC samples were collected from trial participants at day 0 and at day 28 after the second dose. The CDR3 runs 15 residues from the cysteine to the phenylalanine. The only DNA kept is the CDR3, 45 bases in frame from the first base. V drops 1 base and J drops 9 bases, leaving 16 bases in between. The germline V gene sets CDR1 to KGHSH and CDR2 to LQKENI.

The sequence derives from an adult in good health. The material sequenced was peripheral blood, taken on day 0 of AZD1222 vaccination. Rearrangement joined TRBV18 to TRBJ2-1; the D gene assignment is perhaps TRBD1 or TRBD2, with each matching 5 bases. The CDR3 sequence is CASSPLVVTGTEQFF. The nucleotide sequence reads as follows: TGTGCCAGCTCACCACTGGTAGTGACGGGGACTGAGCAGTTCTTC.